This record covers a single TCR beta chain. These data come from a study of cytomegalovirus exposure and HLA in healthy donors. The length of the CDR3 is 16 residues. In germline, CDR1 is LNHDA, CDR2 SQIVND (reference sequence). Trimming removed 5 bases from V and 1 base from J; junction bases left unmatched: 8. The primer mix had 60 Vbeta and 13 Jbeta primers. The repertoire was sequenced with immunoSEQ multiplex PCR; TCRdb's copy has only in-frame clones and lacks some. This sample's table reports 45,000 to 55,000 clones. The receptor was isolated from a woman in her forties or fifties in good health and CMV-seropositive. The sample comprised PBMCs. This chain connects TRBV19 to TRBJ1-5; 7 bases agree with TRBD1. This chain's CDR3 is CASSARRGRSNQPQHF. DNA for the CDR3: TGTGCCAGTAGTGCACGAAGGGGGCGAAGCAATCAGCCCCAGCATTTT.